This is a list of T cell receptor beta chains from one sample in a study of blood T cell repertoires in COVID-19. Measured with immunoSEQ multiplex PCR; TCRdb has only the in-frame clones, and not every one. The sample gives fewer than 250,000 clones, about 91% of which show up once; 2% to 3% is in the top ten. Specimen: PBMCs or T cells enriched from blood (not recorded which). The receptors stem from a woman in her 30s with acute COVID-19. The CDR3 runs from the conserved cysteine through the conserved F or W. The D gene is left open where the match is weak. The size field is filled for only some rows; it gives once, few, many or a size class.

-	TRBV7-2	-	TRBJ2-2	TGTTCCAGCCAGGGTTCGACCGGGGAGCTGTTTTTT	CSSQGSTGELFF
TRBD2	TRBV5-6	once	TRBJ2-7	TGTGCCAGCAGCCTCAGGACTAGCGACGAGCAGTACTTC	CASSLRTSDEQYF
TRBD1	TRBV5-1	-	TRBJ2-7	TGCGCCAGCAGCTTGGAACCGGGACAGCTCTACGAGCAGTACTTC	CASSLEPGQLYEQYF
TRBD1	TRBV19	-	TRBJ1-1	TGTGCCAGTAGTACCGACAGGGCCTCACGACCTGAAGCTTTCTTT	CASSTDRASRPEAFF
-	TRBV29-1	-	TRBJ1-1	TGCAGCGTTTCGGTGAACACTGAAGCTTTCTTT	CSVSVNTEAFF
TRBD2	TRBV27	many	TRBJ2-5	TGTGCCAGCAGTTTACGGAGGGCCGCCGGGAGGGAAGAGACCCAGTACTTC	CASSLRRAAGREETQYF
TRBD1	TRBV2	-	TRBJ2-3	TGTGCCAGCACCCACTTAACAGGGGTCGAAGATACGCAGTATTTT	CASTHLTGVEDTQYF
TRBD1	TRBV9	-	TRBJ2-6	TGTGCCAGCAGCTCCAGGACAGGAGAGTCCTCTGGGGCCAACGTCCTGACTTTC	CASSSRTGESSGANVLTF
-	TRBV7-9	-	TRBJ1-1	TGTGCCAGCAGCTTAATGGGCCGCACTGAAGCTTTCTTT	CASSLMGRTEAFF
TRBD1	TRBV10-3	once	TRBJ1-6	TGTGCCATCAGTGAGGGGCAGGGGGGATCACCCCTCCACTTT	CAISEGQGGSPLHF
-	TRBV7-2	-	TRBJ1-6	TGTGCCAGCAGCTCGCGGGCCGCCCTTATTGATTCACCCCTCCACTTT	CASSSRAALIDSPLHF
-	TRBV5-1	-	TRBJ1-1	TGCGCCAGCAGCTTGGTCCCGAGGGGGGGTGAAGCTTTCTTT	CASSLVPRGGEAFF
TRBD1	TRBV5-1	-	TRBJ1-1	TGCGCCAGCAGCTACCCCCCCGGGACAGGGGGAACTGAAGCTTTCTTT	CASSYPPGTGGTEAFF
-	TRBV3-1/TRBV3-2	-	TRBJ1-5	TGTGCCAGCAGCCGGGGCCGCAATCAGCCCCAGCATTTT	CASSRGRNQPQHF
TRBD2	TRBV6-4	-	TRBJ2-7	TGTGCCAGCAGTGCCGCAGCCGGGGGGTCCTACGAGCAGTACTTC	CASSAAAGGSYEQYF
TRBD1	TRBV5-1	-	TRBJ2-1	TGCGCCAGCAGCCGGGGGACAGGGGACAATGAGCAGTTCTTC	CASSRGTGDNEQFF
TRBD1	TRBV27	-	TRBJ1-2	TGTGCCAGCAGTCCCGGACAGGGCGGGTACTATGGCTACACCTTC	CASSPGQGGYYGYTF
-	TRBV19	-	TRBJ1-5	TGTGCCAGTAGTCCCCCGGAGAGCAATCAGCCCCAGCATTTT	CASSPPESNQPQHF
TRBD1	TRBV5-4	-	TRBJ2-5	TGTGCCAGCAGCACCCGGACAGGGGGTATTGAGACCCAGTACTTC	CASSTRTGGIETQYF
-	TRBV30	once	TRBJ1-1	TGTGCCTGGAGTGTAGGCGGGGGGACTGAAGCTTTCTTT	CAWSVGGGTEAFF
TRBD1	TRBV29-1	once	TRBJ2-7	TGCAGCGTTGGATCGACAGGGACCTACGAGCAGTACTTC	CSVGSTGTYEQYF
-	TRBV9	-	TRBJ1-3	TGTGCCAGCAGCGTAGACCCCCCTACCCCTGGAAACACCATATATTTT	CASSVDPPTPGNTIYF
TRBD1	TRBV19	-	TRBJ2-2	TGTGCCAGTAGTATATCCTCCGGGACAGGGCTCGGGGAGCTGTTTTTT	CASSISSGTGLGELFF
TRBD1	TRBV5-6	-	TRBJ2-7	TGTGCCAGCAGCCTATCAGGGGGAAGGTTCGAGCAGTACTTC	CASSLSGGRFEQYF
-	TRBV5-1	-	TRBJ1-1	TGCGCCAGCAGCTTGGTCCCCCGGGATGAAGCTTTCTTT	CASSLVPRDEAFF
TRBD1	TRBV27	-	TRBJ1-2	TGTGCCAGCAGCTTGACAGGGGGCTATGGCTACACCTTC	CASSLTGGYGYTF
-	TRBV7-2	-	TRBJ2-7	TGTGCCAGCAGCTTAGTGTCCCAACCGGGGGGCGTGTACGAGCAGTACTTC	CASSLVSQPGGVYEQYF